The TCR beta chain described here comes from a study of blood T cell repertoires in COVID-19. About the research overall: PBMCs, B-cell-depleted T cells, or T cells were the source of the cDNA or gDNA that made up the material.

CDR3 length: 16 residues. Germline CDR1 is SGHAT and CDR2 is FQNNGV. With V trimmed by 5 bases and J by 5 bases, 14 bases remained unmatched. This table comes from immunoSEQ multiplex PCR, and its TCRdb copy is limited to in-frame clones, with some not included. The sample holds roughly 200,000 clones; about 81% are singletons and the top ten take approximately 12%. This receptor was identified in a woman aged 80 or older with COVID-19, enrolled during active disease. The rearrangement joins TRBV11-2 to TRBJ1-2; 7 bases match TRBD1. The source material was peripheral blood. The CDR3 DNA reads as TGTGCCAGCAGCGGAAGATCAGGGGGGTTCTGGTATGGCTACACCTTC. This gives the protein CASSGRSGGFWYGYTF.